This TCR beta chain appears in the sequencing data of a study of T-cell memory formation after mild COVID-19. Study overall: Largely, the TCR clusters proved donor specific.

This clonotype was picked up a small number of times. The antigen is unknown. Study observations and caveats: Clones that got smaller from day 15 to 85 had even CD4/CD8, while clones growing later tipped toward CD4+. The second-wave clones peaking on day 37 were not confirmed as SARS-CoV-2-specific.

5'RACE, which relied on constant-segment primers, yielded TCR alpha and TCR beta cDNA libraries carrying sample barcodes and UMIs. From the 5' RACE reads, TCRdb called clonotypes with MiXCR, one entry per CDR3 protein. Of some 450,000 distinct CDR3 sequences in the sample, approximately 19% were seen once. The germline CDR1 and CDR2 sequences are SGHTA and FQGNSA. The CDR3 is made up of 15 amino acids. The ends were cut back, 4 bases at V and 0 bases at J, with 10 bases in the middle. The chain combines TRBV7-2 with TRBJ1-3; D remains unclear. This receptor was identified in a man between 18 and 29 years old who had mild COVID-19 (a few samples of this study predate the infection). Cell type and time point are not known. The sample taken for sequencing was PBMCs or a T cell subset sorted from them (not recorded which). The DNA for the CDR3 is TGTGCCAGCAGCTCCTTTAAGCACTCTGGAAACACCATATATTTT. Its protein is CASSSFKHSGNTIYF.